The clone carrying this T cell receptor beta chain is classed as medium-sized. Its antigen is unknown. Analysis of PBMCs was direct, with no culture step. In germline, CDR1 is SQVTM, CDR2 ANQGSEA. The CDR3 extends over 13 amino acids. The V and J ends lost 3 bases and 9 bases, in that order; junction bases with no gene match: 4. This sample stems from a study of neoadjuvant anti-PD-1 for oral cavity cancer. Study information: Patients without progression got a fourth dose around day 43.

PBMC libraries mostly used about 450 ng of input genomic DNA, with six replicates per sample. Profiled with immunoSEQ multiplex PCR; TCRdb holds only in-frame clones, not every one. The table lists around 30,000 clones, 87% of them singletons. General observations from the study: With three patients per group, TCR findings need larger cohorts.

The clonotype originates from a person aged 40 to 85 with oral cavity squamous cell carcinoma. The material sequenced was PBMCs, taken before nivolumab (anti-PD-1) treatment. The chain couples TRBV29-1 to TRBJ2-3; 12 nucleotides agree with TRBD2. The CDR3 DNA reads as TGCAGCGTTGAGCTAGCGGGGGGGCAAACGCAGTATTTT. Amino acids: CSVELAGGQTQYF.